These 19 T cell receptor beta chains came from one sample sequenced in a study of cytomegalovirus exposure and HLA in healthy donors. With 60 Vbeta and 13 Jbeta primers, the PCR was carried out. Sequencing was performed with immunoSEQ multiplex PCR; in TCRdb, only in-frame clones are kept and a portion is missing. The sample yields 150,000 to 250,000 clones, about four fifths seen once. The sample taken for sequencing was PBMCs. These receptors originate from a girl aged 10-17 years in good health and CMV-seropositive.

The J gene is TRBJ2-7, the V gene TRBV2, with unresolved D. The CDR3 runs 12 residues. The V end lost 8 bases, the J end lost 3 bases, and 11 bases lay between the germline ends. The germline V gene has CDR1 SNHLY and CDR2 FYNNEI. The CDR3 here is CASVKTRYEQYF. The CDR3 bases are TGTGCCAGCGTCAAAACGCGCTACGAGCAGTACTTC.

This clone was counted a few times. V gene TRBV27 combines with J gene TRBJ2-2, with TRBD1 identical over 8 bases. From germline, CDR1 is MNHEY and CDR2 SMNVEV (reference sequence). The CDR3 sequence is 20 residues long. J gave up 6 bases and V 8 bases, and 26 bases lay outside the gene matches. The CDR3 protein is CASFPYNLRDRYPRSGELFF. The CDR3 DNA reads as TGTGCCAGCTTTCCCTATAATCTCCGGGACAGGTATCCTCGGTCCGGGGAGCTGTTTTTT.

J is TRBJ1-1 and V is TRBV7-2, with 8 bases matching TRBD1. CDR3 size: 14 residues. V gave up 11 bases and J gave up 1 base; unmatched junction bases: 9. Germline-derived CDR1 and CDR2 are SGHTA and FQGNSA. The CDR3 nucleotides are TGTGCCTCCTCAGGGGGCCGGGGGAACACTGAAGCTTTCTTT. Protein: CASSGGRGNTEAFF.

The rearrangement links TRBV2 to TRBJ2-6; D may be TRBD1 (6 bases). CDR3 size: 15 residues. V dropped 4 bases and J dropped 0 bases, with 7 bases sitting between them. Germline V gives CDR1 SNHLY, CDR2 FYNNEI. CDR3 region: CASSGTDSGANVLTF. CDR3 sequence (DNA): TGTGCCAGCAGTGGGACAGACTCTGGGGCCAACGTCCTGACTTTC.

The chain recombines TRBV9 with TRBJ1-2; no definite D call. This CDR3 is 12 amino acids long. The germline V gene encodes CDR1 SGDLS and CDR2 YYNGEE. The germline V and J ends were trimmed by 2 bases and 2 bases, with 4 bases remaining between them. The CDR3 DNA sequence: TGTGCCAGCAGCGTCCCAAACTATGGCTACACCTTC. The encoded protein is CASSVPNYGYTF.

J is TRBJ2-5 and V is TRBV5-1; TRBD2 agrees at 10 bases. Looked up from germline, CDR1 is SGHRS and CDR2 is YFSETQ. V was clipped by 2 bases and J by 3 bases; unmatched bases: 7. The CDR3 runs 16 residues. This chain's CDR3 is CASSFQVAGGKETQYF. CDR3 nucleotide sequence: TGCGCCAGCAGCTTCCAAGTAGCGGGGGGAAAAGAGACCCAGTACTTC.

In its sample, this clone was seen once. The V and J genes are TRBV4-1 and TRBJ1-4, with 7 bases aligning to TRBD1. CDR1 is MGHRA, CDR2 YSYEKL, per germline. The J segment lost 8 bases and the V segment lost 1 base, leaving 10 bases of the junction unmatched. This CDR3 contains 16 residues. The chain's CDR3 is CASSQGSGRGWEKLFF. In nucleotides, the CDR3 is TGCGCCAGCAGCCAAGGATCGGGCAGGGGGTGGGAAAAACTGTTTTTT.

V usage is TRBV30 and J usage is TRBJ2-1, with D tentatively TRBD2 (7 bases). Per the germline V gene, CDR1 is GTSNPN and CDR2 is SVGIG (reference sequence). There are 14 residues in the CDR3. V gave up 8 bases and J gave up 4 bases, with 18 bases separating them. Here the CDR3 reads CARRGAANYNEQFF. The DNA for the CDR3 is TGTGCCCGCCGGGGGGCGGCCAATTACAATGAGCAGTTCTTC.

The chain is built from TRBV6-1 and TRBJ1-1; 11 nucleotides line up with TRBD1. J gave up 6 bases and V 6 bases, and 3 bases lay outside the gene matches. This CDR3 has 13 residues. Per the germline V gene, CDR1 is MNHNS and CDR2 is SASEGT. The CDR3 reads CASRWDRGAEAFF. For the CDR3, the DNA is TGTGCCAGCAGATGGGACAGGGGGGCTGAAGCTTTCTTT.

This chain links TRBV4-3 with TRBJ2-3; 12 positions agree with TRBD2. The length of the CDR3 is 16 residues. V lost 0 bases, J lost 4 bases, and 2 bases stayed unmatched. CDR1 and CDR2 from the germline V gene are LGHNA and YSLEER. In DNA, the CDR3 is TGCGCCAGCAGCCAAGATCGGACTAGCGGGGCAGATACGCAGTATTTT. Encoded protein: CASSQDRTSGADTQYF.

The J gene is TRBJ1-1, the V gene TRBV27; 7 nucleotides align to TRBD1. V lost 5 bases, J lost 3 bases, and 12 bases stayed unmatched. Germline V lookup: CDR1 MNHEY, CDR2 SMNVEV (reference sequence). The CDR3 has 16 residues. CDR3 coding DNA: TGTGCCAGCAGTCTCCTCGCAAACAGGGGTTACACTGAAGCTTTCTTT. Amino acid sequence: CASSLLANRGYTEAFF.

CDR3 sequence reads: CASSINLLGGLANEKLFF. The CDR3 DNA reads TGTGCCAGCAGCATCAACCTCCTCGGGGGGCTAGCTAATGAAAAACTGTTTTTT. V usage is TRBV7-6 and J usage is TRBJ1-4; D is possibly TRBD1 (6 bases). Between the trimmed V and J ends, which lost 5 bases and 3 bases, there was a span of 22 bases. The CDR3 is 18 residues long. Germline lookup yields CDR1 SGHVS and CDR2 FNYEAQ.

This chain uses TRBV29-1 with TRBJ2-7, with D perhaps matching TRBD1 (6 bases). Germline CDR1 SQVTM, CDR2 ANQGSEA. The CDR3 extends over 11 amino acids. Trimming removed 4 bases from V and 2 bases from J, with 6 bases in between. CDR3 residues: CSVGGPYEQYF. The CDR3 DNA reads TGCAGCGTTGGGGGGCCCTACGAGCAGTACTTC.

The gene calls are TRBV5-1 and TRBJ2-3; 10 nucleotides line up with TRBD2. J was trimmed by 5 bases and V by 4 bases; bases with no gene match: 7. This CDR3 has 15 residues. In germline, CDR1 is SGHRS, CDR2 YFSETQ. The CDR3 DNA reads as TGCGCCAGCAGCCAAAGCGGGGGGGCCGGAGATACGCAGTATTTT. It yields the protein CASSQSGGAGDTQYF. Together with reference TRBV5-1 and TRBJ2-3, the CDR3 gives the full variable domain: KAGVTQTPRYLIKTRGQQVTLSCSPISGHRSVSWYQQTPGQGLQFLFEYFSETQRNKGNFPGRFSGRQFSNSRSEMNVSTLELGDSALYLCASSQSGGAGDTQYFGPGTRLTVL.

The chain combines TRBV6-6 with TRBJ2-7; a weak D match, TRBD1 (6 bases). Germline V gene lookup returns CDR1 MNHNY and CDR2 SVGAGI (reference sequence). Trimming left V 6 bases short and J 3 bases short, with 15 bases between. This CDR3 has 14 amino acids. CDR3 nucleotides: TGTGCCAGCAGAGAAAGCCCGGACAGCTACGAGCAGTACTTC. It is translated as CASRESPDSYEQYF.

In its sample, this clone was seen once. The rearrangement joins TRBV27 to TRBJ1-1; D is ambiguous. This CDR3 region has 15 residues. V was cut by 5 bases and J by 3 bases, with 16 bases left in between. CDR1 and CDR2 from the germline V gene are MNHEY and SMNVEV (reference sequence). The CDR3 loop reads CASSADLVRDTEAFF. Here the CDR3 DNA reads TGTGCCAGCAGTGCAGATCTGGTACGGGACACTGAAGCTTTCTTT.

This clone was seen a handful of times. The J gene is TRBJ1-3, the V gene TRBV5-4, with TRBD1 identical over 9 bases. With V trimmed by 3 bases and J by 4 bases, 5 bases remained unmatched. The germline V gene has CDR1 SGHNT and CDR2 YYREEE (reference sequence). The CDR3 extends over 15 amino acids. In DNA form, the CDR3 reads TGTGCCAGCAGCTCGCCGGGACAGGGCGGAAACACCATATATTTT. Its protein is CASSSPGQGGNTIYF.

The chain couples TRBV9 to TRBJ2-7; 12 bases align to TRBD1. Per the germline V gene, CDR1 is SGDLS and CDR2 is YYNGEE. After removal of 4 bases from V and 6 bases from J, the junction contained 8 bases not matched to a gene. The CDR3 sequence is 15 residues long. This CDR3 is CASSNRDRGLIEQYF. The CDR3 DNA follows: TGTGCCAGCAGCAACCGGGACAGGGGGCTGATCGAGCAGTACTTC.

The V gene is TRBV25-1, the J gene TRBJ2-7; D is perhaps TRBD2 (6 bases). Germline V gives CDR1 MGHDK, CDR2 SYGVNS. CDR3 length: 15 residues. V lost 3 bases to trimming and J lost 4 bases, with 16 bases between them. CDR3 coding DNA: TGTGCCAGCAGTGAGCCTGGTCGGGGAGGATACGAGCAGTACTTC. As protein: CASSEPGRGGYEQYF.